This T cell receptor (beta chain) is drawn from a study of OX40 agonist ivuxolimab in advanced cancers. Whole-study results and caveats: The specificity for antigen of the expanded peripheral T cells was not determined.

Concerning this clone itself: Its antigen is as yet unknown.

Assay used: immunoSEQ multiplex PCR; TCRdb lists only in-frame clones, some missing. In the table there are 76,000 or so clones, 80% to 90% of which are singletons. The CDR3 totals 17 residues. Germline loops: CDR1 KGHSH, CDR2 LQKENI. After removal of 6 bases from V and 7 bases from J, the junction contained 17 bases not matched to a gene. This chain connects TRBV18 to TRBJ2-2; 7 nucleotides match TRBD1. The source is an adult with an advanced solid tumor such as melanoma, head and neck, liver or kidney cancer. The sequencing here drew on CD4+ or CD8+ T cells sorted from blood, taken in a trial of the OX40 agonist ivuxolimab. The DNA for the CDR3 is TGTGCCAGCTCGGATGGACAGGCGGCGGCCATCGACGGGGAGCTGTTTTTT. Translating gives CASSDGQAAAIDGELFF.